The next 13 T cell receptor beta chains were all read from a single sample in a study of blood T cell repertoires in COVID-19. Here immunoSEQ multiplex PCR was the method, and the copy in TCRdb shows in-frame clones only, minus some. The profile shows about 54,000 clones, about nine tenths of them singletons. Material: peripheral blood. All receptors come from a woman aged 55-69 years with active or convalescent COVID-19.

The chain couples TRBV30 to TRBJ1-1; maybe TRBD1 (5 bases). V gave up 5 bases and J gave up 6 bases, with 7 bases separating them. The CDR3 is 10 residues long. The germline V gene has CDR1 GTSNPN and CDR2 SVGIG (reference sequence). The CDR3 bases are TGTGCCTGGTCAGGGTCTGAAGCTTTCTTT. Its protein product is CAWSGSEAFF.

The V gene is TRBV7-3, the J gene TRBJ2-7; 10 bases line up with TRBD1. CDR3 length: 14 amino acids. CDR1 is SGHTA and CDR2 is FQGTGA in the germline V gene. V lost 5 bases to trimming and J lost 4 bases; unmatched junction nucleotides: 5. CDR3 DNA sequence: TGTGCCAGCAGCCCGGGACAGGGGATGTACGAGCAGTACTTC. It translates to CASSPGQGMYEQYF.

This clone has just one count. The chain combines TRBV28 with TRBJ2-1, with D maybe TRBD2 (6 bases). CDR3 length: 13 amino acids. Per the germline V gene, CDR1 is MDHEN and CDR2 is SYDVKM. V was trimmed by 10 bases and J by 8 bases, leaving 18 bases between them. The CDR3: CATREFDADEQFF. The DNA of the CDR3 is TGTGCCACTCGGGAGTTTGACGCCGATGAGCAGTTCTTC.

The V call is TRBV19, the J call TRBJ2-3, with a weak D call TRBD1 (6 bases). CDR1 and CDR2 (germline): LNHDA, SQIVND (reference sequence). V was pared by 1 base and J by 2 bases, with 13 bases between. This CDR3 is 16 amino acids long. CDR3 residues: CASSIAGTTYTDTQYF. In DNA form, the CDR3 reads TGTGCCAGTAGTATAGCCGGGACAACCTACACAGATACGCAGTATTTT.

V is TRBV6-4 and J is TRBJ2-1; 8 bases are shared with TRBD2. V was pared by 2 bases and J by 4 bases, with 4 bases of the junction left unmatched. This CDR3 comprises 15 residues. Germline V gene lookup returns CDR1 MRHNA and CDR2 SNTAGT. For the CDR3, the DNA is TGTGCCAGCAGTGACGGGACTAGAGGTTACAATGAGCAGTTCTTC. Translated: CASSDGTRGYNEQFF.

V and J are TRBV6-2 or TRBV6-3 and TRBJ1-2; 8 nucleotides match TRBD1. Germline CDR1 and CDR2: MNHEY and SVGEGT. V was pared by 6 bases and J by 3 bases, with 3 bases of the junction left unmatched. This CDR3 is 13 amino acids long. The CDR3 loop is CASSEDRDYGYTF. CDR3 nucleotide sequence: TGTGCCAGCAGCGAGGACAGGGACTATGGCTACACCTTC.

To note about this clone: The same CDR3 arises from other DNA sequences in this sample as well. The chain is built from TRBV9 and TRBJ2-3, with 7 bases fitting TRBD2. The germline V gene has CDR1 SGDLS and CDR2 YYNGEE. The J segment lost 0 bases and the V segment lost 4 bases, leaving 5 bases of the junction unmatched. The CDR3 is 15 amino acids. Here the CDR3 DNA reads TGTGCCAGCAGCCTCAGCGGGGCTAGCACAGATACGCAGTATTTT. It translates to CASSLSGASTDTQYF.

The genes are TRBV6-2 or TRBV6-3 and TRBJ2-7; no firm D call. V lost 0 bases and J 0 bases, leaving 6 bases between the germline ends. In germline, CDR1 is MNHEY, CDR2 SVGEGT. The CDR3 is 14 residues long. CDR3 sequence reads: CASSYSGGSYEQYF. DNA of the CDR3: TGTGCCAGCAGTTACTCCGGCGGCTCCTACGAGCAGTACTTC.

The chain links TRBV28 to TRBJ2-3, with a tentative D call TRBD1 (5 bases). The ends were cut back, 3 bases at V and 1 base at J, with 11 bases in the middle. This CDR3 spans 15 amino acids. Per germline, CDR1 MDHEN and CDR2 SYDVKM. CDR3 loop: CASSLGPGRTDTQYF. The CDR3 nucleotides read TGTGCCAGCAGTTTGGGCCCAGGGCGCACAGATACGCAGTATTTT.

This clone has just one count. V usage is TRBV24-1 and J usage is TRBJ1-5; TRBD1 matches at 8 bases. This CDR3 is built from 14 residues. With 3 bases clipped from V and 6 bases from J, the junction kept 3 bases outside the gene matches. The germline V gene encodes CDR1 KGHDR and CDR2 SFDVKD. CDR3 sequence: CATSDETGVQPQHF. For the CDR3, the DNA is TGTGCCACCAGTGATGAGACAGGGGTTCAGCCCCAGCATTTT.

This chain links TRBV7-9 with TRBJ1-4; 7 bases are shared with TRBD1. Trimming took 6 bases from V and 4 from J; bases not matched to a gene: 8. The CDR3 runs to 15 residues. Germline CDR1 and CDR2: SEHNR and FQNEAQ (reference sequence). The CDR3 nucleotides read TGTGCCAGCAGTCCGGAGGGACAGAGTAATGAAAAACTGTTTTTT. It is translated as CASSPEGQSNEKLFF.

V gene TRBV30 combines with J gene TRBJ1-6; no clear D gene. This CDR3 comprises 16 residues. Trimming cost V 4 bases and J 3 bases, with 16 bases left between them. Germline CDR1 is GTSNPN and CDR2 is SVGIG (reference sequence). The CDR3, as DNA: TGTGCCTGGACTCCTCGAACTTTCCGCTATAATTCACCCCTCCACTTT. Protein sequence: CAWTPRTFRYNSPLHF.

The chain employs TRBV5-6 and TRBJ2-7, with 7 bases identical to TRBD2. The CDR3 has 13 residues. V dropped 5 bases and J dropped 5; count of bases not matched to a gene: 7. Germline V lookup: CDR1 SGHDT, CDR2 YYEEEE. The CDR3 spells CASSRPGLDEQYF. The DNA for the CDR3 is TGTGCCAGCAGTCGACCCGGACTAGACGAGCAGTACTTC.